This T cell receptor (beta chain) originates from a study of breast tumors, draining lymph nodes, adjacent tissues. Points from the study as a whole: Luminal-like breast cancer showed significantly higher tumor–nontumor repertoire similarity than basal-like.

This clonotype was counted ten times or more. The antigen is undetermined. The CDR3 totals 15 residues. Germline lookup yields CDR1 SEHNR and CDR2 FQNEAQ (reference sequence). V lost 1 base and J lost 13; bases outside the gene matches: 13. TCRdb used MiXCR to reprocess the multiplex PCR reads, holding one entry per CDR3 protein. Of 160,000 or so distinct CDR3 sequences listed, 33% were seen once; the top ten hold 3% to 4.5%. Breast cancer patients provided tissue from their axillary draining lymph nodes. The sequencing sample was made of axillary lymph node tissue. The rearrangement joins TRBV7-9 to TRBJ1-5; 7 positions match TRBD1. The source of this sequence is a female donor with breast cancer. Some clones in this sample may be carry-over from other donors' samples. Written as DNA, the CDR3 is TGTGCCAGCAGCTTAGGCTCAGGGGGGAACAGGGTTCAGCATTTT. Amino acid sequence: CASSLGSGGNRVQHF.